This TCR beta chain was sequenced for a study of blood T cell repertoires in COVID-19. Study in general: Sources were T cells, B-cell-depleted T cells, or PBMCs; the material itself was cDNA or gDNA.

Sequenced by immunoSEQ multiplex PCR; TCRdb stores in-frame clones only, minus some. Of about 280,000 clones listed, 65% to 90% were seen once; the top ten hold less than 15%. Germline V gene sequence: CDR1 KGHSH, CDR2 LQKENI. The CDR3 contains 16 residues. V trimming: 5 bases; J trimming: 6 bases; junction bases outside the gene matches: 12. The clonotype originates from a human donor in a cohort sampled during active COVID-19. The V and J genes are TRBV18 and TRBJ2-1; 8 bases fit TRBD2. Sequenced material: peripheral blood. The CDR3 nucleotides read TGTGCCAGCTCATTAACCACCGGGACTAGTAGCAATGAGCAGTTCTTC. Protein product: CASSLTTGTSSNEQFF. The whole variable domain, remainder taken from reference TRBV18 and TRBJ2-1, is NAGVMQNPRHLVRRRGQEARLRCSPMKGHSHVYWYRQLPEEGLKFMVYLQKENIIDESGMPKERFSAEFPKEGPSILRIQQVVRGDSAAYFCASSLTTGTSSNEQFFGPGTRLTVL.